The clone carrying this T cell receptor (beta chain) was counted many times. Antigen specificity is unknown. The sample is drawn from a study of T-cell memory formation after mild COVID-19. V lost 1 base and J lost 4; bases outside the gene matches: 0. The CDR3 is made up of 15 amino acids. From germline, CDR1 is LGHNA and CDR2 YNFKEQ. The authors produced TCR alpha and TCR beta cDNA libraries with sample barcodes and UMIs by 5'RACE using constant-segment primers. TCRdb analysed the 5' RACE reads with MiXCR anew, one entry per CDR3 protein. Of over 250,000 distinct CDR3 sequences listed, 15% to 20% are singletons. General observations from the study: Cross-reactive memory seemingly joined, as some responding clones were found in pre-infection memory. Later expanders leaned CD4+, whereas day 15 to 85 contracting clones were balanced CD4/CD8. CD4+ contracting clones were mainly CM and EM; CD8+ ones, EMRA.

The clonotype was recovered from a man between 18 and 29 years old who had mild COVID-19 (a few samples of this study predate the infection). Cell type and time point are not known. The sequencing sample was made of PBMCs or a T cell subset sorted from them (not recorded which). The rearrangement joins TRBV4-2 to TRBJ2-1; TRBD2 matches at 11 bases. CDR3 in DNA: TGTGCCAGCAGCCAAGGACTAGCGGGGTACAATGAGCAGTTCTTC. Translating it yields CASSQGLAGYNEQFF.